This TCR beta chain came from a study of blood T cell repertoires in COVID-19. Original data processing: Estimates of nucleated cell counts were drawn from the amplification of reference gene primers. Sequencing was performed with immunoSEQ multiplex PCR; in TCRdb, only in-frame clones are kept and a portion is missing. V and J calls and clone size are copied from that table; D and trimming were computed from the DNA. The sample has about 260,000 clones; approximately 88% are singletons. V lost 10 bases and J lost 3; bases outside the gene matches: 10. The CDR3 has 15 amino acids. Looked up from germline, CDR1 is MNHEY and CDR2 is SVGAGI.

The sequenced sample consisted of peripheral blood. This clonotype originated in a human donor in a cohort sampled during active COVID-19. This chain uses TRBV6-5 with TRBJ1-3, with 9 bases that match TRBD1. The CDR3 nucleotides read TGTGCCACAGGGACAGGGCTGGCAGTTGGAAACACCATATATTTT. Its protein product is CATGTGLAVGNTIYF.